One and the same sample provided the 17 T cell receptor beta chains below, sequenced in a study of blood T cell repertoires in COVID-19 (dated by TCRdb to about 2020). To prepare the library, the immunoSEQ multiplex PCR assay was applied. Sourced from immuneACCESS, this table was stored by TCRdb with only in-frame sequences that have V and J called. A share of the clones is absent; for the studies checked, an unresolved V gene accounts for under half, and the remainder has no known explanation. The sample table shows about 250,000 clones, and over 75% are seen once. Clones ranked in the top ten supply approximately 1.6% of the sample. The sequencing input was PBMCs or T cells enriched from blood (not recorded which). The receptor set was obtained from a middle-aged man who had recovered from COVID-19.

This clone was seen once. Other DNA sequences in this sample translate to the same CDR3. The J gene is TRBJ1-1, the V gene TRBV29-1; D gene uncertain. The length of the CDR3 is 11 residues. The germline gives CDR1 SQVTM, CDR2 ANQGSEA. V was clipped by 6 bases and J by 3 bases, with 8 bases between them. The CDR3 here is CSVERDTEAFF. The CDR3 DNA reads as TGCAGCGTGGAAAGAGACACTGAAGCTTTCTTT.

The chain employs TRBV5-8 and TRBJ2-5; D is ambiguous. V lost 1 base to trimming and J lost 5 bases, with 9 bases between them. Germline CDR1 SGHTS, CDR2 YDEGEE. This CDR3 comprises 13 residues. The DNA of the CDR3 is TGTGCCAGCAGCTTGCGAGGATCGGAGACCCAGTACTTC. It codes for CASSLRGSETQYF.

CDR3 DNA: TGTGCCTGGAGTATTAGAGATACGCAGTATTTT. Encoded protein: CAWSIRDTQYF. V and J are TRBV30 and TRBJ2-3; D not resolved. Trimming shortened V by 2 bases and J by 5 bases, and 5 bases separated the two germline ends. Germline values: CDR1 GTSNPN, CDR2 SVGIG (reference sequence). This CDR3 spans 11 amino acids. The full variable domain, rest sourced from reference TRBV30 and TRBJ2-3, is SQTIHQWPATLVQPVGSPLSLECTVEGTSNPNLYWYRQAAGRGLQLLFYSVGIGQISSEVPQNLSASRPQDRQFILSSKKLLLSDSGFYLCAWSIRDTQYFGPGTRLTVL.

The chain uses TRBV5-8 and TRBJ2-5; tentative D call: TRBD1 (6 bases). The CDR3 consists of 16 residues. V was trimmed by 3 bases and J by 7 bases, leaving 22 bases between them. The germline V gene encodes CDR1 SGHTS and CDR2 YDEGEE. Here the CDR3 DNA reads TGTGCCAGCAGCTCACGAGGGGGATCGATCGCTGGGACCCAGTACTTC. This gives the protein CASSSRGGSIAGTQYF. Based on the CDR3 plus reference TRBV5-8 and TRBJ2-5, the full variable domain is EAGVTQSPTHLIKTRGQQATLRCSPISGHTSVYWYQQALGLGLQFLLWYDEGEERNRGNFPPRFSGRQFPNYSSELNVNALELEDSALYLCASSSRGGSIAGTQYFGPGTRLLVL.

The CDR3 DNA reads TGCGCCAGCAGTGGGACTGCAACTAATGAAAAACTGTTTTTT. It codes for CASSGTATNEKLFF. The V and J genes are TRBV5-1 and TRBJ1-4; maybe TRBD1 (5 bases). Germline V gene sequence: CDR1 SGHRS, CDR2 YFSETQ. The CDR3 loop spans 14 amino acids. V lost 5 bases to trimming and J lost 0 bases, with 8 bases between them.

J is TRBJ2-2 and V is TRBV30; perhaps TRBD2 as D (6 bases). From germline, CDR1 is GTSNPN and CDR2 SVGIG (reference sequence). Trimming removed 5 bases from V and 0 bases from J, with 13 bases in between. The CDR3 contains 15 residues. The CDR3 is CAWVRDFANTGELFF. CDR3 DNA sequence: TGTGCCTGGGTACGGGACTTCGCGAACACCGGGGAGCTGTTTTTT.

A single count supports this clone. This chain links TRBV5-6 with TRBJ2-3; D not certain. Germline CDR1 and CDR2: SGHDT and YYEEEE. V was pared by 4 bases and J by 2 bases, with 20 bases between. The CDR3 is 17 amino acids. The CDR3, as DNA: TGTGCCAGCAGCACGATCTTGGTGGCAGGCCTCACAGATACGCAGTATTTT. Its translation is CASSTILVAGLTDTQYF.

Concerning this clone itself: The sample holds other DNA sequences that translate to the same CDR3. This chain joins TRBV18 and TRBJ1-1; D is unclear. CDR3 length: 13 residues. The V end was cut by 0 bases, the J end by 1 base, with 3 bases between. CDR1 KGHSH and CDR2 LQKENI come from the germline V gene. The CDR3 loop reads CASSPPRNTEAFF. For the CDR3, the DNA is TGTGCCAGCTCACCACCGAGGAACACTGAAGCTTTCTTT.

V usage is TRBV4-3 and J usage is TRBJ1-1; 9 nucleotides line up with TRBD1. CDR3 length equals 13 residues. The trim removed 4 bases at V and 11 bases at J, leaving 8 bases unmatched. Germline CDR1 is LGHNA and CDR2 is YSLEER. The CDR3 sequence: CASSRETGQGAFF. CDR3 bases: TGCGCCAGCAGCCGCGAAACGGGACAGGGTGCTTTCTTT.

This clone was picked up a small number of times. The chain uses TRBV7-8 and TRBJ1-1; no firm D call. Per the germline V gene, CDR1 is SGHVS and CDR2 is FQNEAQ. The CDR3 consists of 15 residues. Trimming removed 3 bases at V and 0 bases at J, with 11 bases between. The CDR3 region has the DNA TGTGCCAGCAGCTTTGGGCCCCGGATGAACACTGAAGCTTTCTTT. Translating it yields CASSFGPRMNTEAFF.

The CDR3 protein is CASSQTLAASTDTQYF. For the CDR3, the DNA is TGTGCCAGCAGCCAAACCCTAGCAGCTAGCACAGATACGCAGTATTTT. This chain joins TRBV3-1 (or the pseudogene TRBV3-2) and TRBJ2-3, with a weak D call TRBD2 (5 bases). The V gene lost 2 bases and the J gene lost 0 bases, with 12 bases spanning the gap. There are 16 residues in the CDR3. Germline CDR1 LGHDT, CDR2 YNNKEL (reference sequence).

Worth noting for this clone: Other DNA sequences within the sample encode an identical CDR3. The chain combines TRBV7-2 with TRBJ2-1, with 11 bases that match TRBD2. The CDR3 runs 15 residues. V dropped 1 base and J dropped 5; count of bases not matched to a gene: 1. Germline CDR1 reads SGHTA; CDR2 reads FQGNSA. CDR3 nucleotide sequence: TGTGCCAGCAGCTTAGGACTAGCGGGACACAATGAGCAGTTCTTC. Protein: CASSLGLAGHNEQFF.

V is TRBV12-1 and J is TRBJ1-2; TRBD1, the table's D call, lacks a check against the DNA. TRBV12-1 is annotated as a pseudogene. The CDR3 totals 14 residues. The CDR3 reads CAGKTGTPNYGYTF. DNA of the CDR3: TGTGCCGGAAAAACCGGGACACCAAACTATGGCTACACCTTC.

The rearrangement uses TRBV29-1 and TRBJ2-1; 7 bases map to TRBD2. The CDR3 spans 10 residues. Germline loops: CDR1 SQVTM, CDR2 ANQGSEA. The CDR3 protein is CTGGGEEQFF. CDR3 sequence (DNA): TGCACGGGGGGTGGAGAGGAGCAGTTCTTC.

J is TRBJ2-5 and V is TRBV27, with TRBD2 matching 13 bases. The CDR3 consists of 19 residues. The V segment lost 3 bases and the J segment 1 base; nucleotides outside the gene matches: 11. CDR1 is MNHEY and CDR2 is SMNVEV in the germline V gene (reference sequence). CDR3 bases: TGTGCCAGCAGTTTTGGCACCGGGACTAGCGGGACCCCCCAAGAGACCCAGTACTTC. It codes for CASSFGTGTSGTPQETQYF.

This clone was found once. The J gene is TRBJ1-1, the V gene TRBV30; D possibly corresponds to TRBD1 (6 bases). The germline V and J ends were trimmed by 3 bases and 1 base, with 6 bases remaining between them. Germline CDR1 is GTSNPN and CDR2 is SVGIG (reference sequence). The CDR3 loop spans 12 amino acids. The DNA of the CDR3 is TGTGCCTGGAGGACAGGGAACACTGAAGCTTTCTTT. This sequence encodes CAWRTGNTEAFF.

V is TRBV9 and J is TRBJ1-1; D possibly corresponds to TRBD1 (6 bases). This CDR3 spans 15 amino acids. Trimming stripped 3 bases from V and 0 bases from J, with 12 bases between. Per germline, CDR1 SGDLS and CDR2 YYNGEE. This chain's CDR3 is CASSGTAPMNTEAFF. CDR3 DNA: TGTGCCAGCAGCGGGACAGCACCTATGAACACTGAAGCTTTCTTT. The whole variable domain, filled in from reference TRBV9 and TRBJ1-1, reads DSGVTQTPKHLITATGQRVTLRCSPRSGDLSVYWYQQSLDQGLQFLIQYYNGEERAKGNILERFSAQQFPDLHSELNLSSLELGDSALYFCASSGTAPMNTEAFFGQGTRLTVV.